What follows are 28 T cell receptor beta chains derived from one specimen sequenced in a study of shared clonotypes between healthy human individuals. The assay was immunoSEQ multiplex PCR, and TCRdb's table has in-frame clones only and misses some. The data hold roughly 300,000 clones, with around 67% observed a single time. The specimen was memory CD4+ T cells sorted from blood. Subset here: CD45RA-negative fraction. The receptors here all came from a man aged 30 to 45 in good health.

This chain links TRBV29-1 with TRBJ2-3; D assignment may be TRBD1 or TRBD2 (6 bases each). CDR3 length: 13 amino acids. The germline V and J ends were trimmed by 5 bases and 5 bases, with 14 bases remaining between them. Germline V gene data show CDR1 as SQVTM and CDR2 as ANQGSEA. The CDR3 spells CSVPWGAGDTQYF. In nucleotides, the CDR3 is TGCAGCGTTCCTTGGGGGGCGGGAGATACGCAGTATTTT.

The genes are TRBV7-6 and TRBJ1-2; D may be TRBD1 (5 bases). Per germline, CDR1 SGHVS and CDR2 FNYEAQ. Trimming cost V 0 bases and J 7 bases, with 21 bases left between them. The CDR3 spans 17 residues. This chain's CDR3 is CASSLATRDGTGSGYTF. For the CDR3, the DNA is TGTGCCAGCAGCTTAGCCACCCGGGACGGGACGGGGTCTGGCTACACCTTC.

The chain's CDR3 is CASSTDNRGNTIYF. CDR3 nucleotides: TGCGCCAGCAGCACGGACAATAGAGGAAACACCATATATTTT. V is TRBV5-1 and J is TRBJ1-3; TRBD1 might be the D (5 bases). Germline V gene data show CDR1 as SGHRS and CDR2 as YFSETQ. The CDR3 extends over 14 amino acids. Between the trimmed V and J ends, which lost 4 bases and 4 bases, there was a span of 12 bases.

The rearrangement uses TRBV2 and TRBJ2-5; TRBD2 aligns across 8 bases. The CDR3 contains 14 residues. J was trimmed by 7 bases and V by 7 bases; bases with no gene match: 11. The germline CDR1 and CDR2 sequences are SNHLY and FYNNEI. The CDR3 sequence: CASNPGLDLGTQYF. The CDR3 nucleotides are TGTGCCAGCAATCCGGGACTAGACCTGGGGACCCAGTACTTC.

The gene calls are TRBV14 and TRBJ2-7, with D maybe TRBD1 (6 bases). V was shortened by 2 bases and J by 5 bases, with 10 bases between the two germline ends. The CDR3 has 13 amino acids. The germline V gene has CDR1 SGHDN and CDR2 FVKESK. The CDR3 DNA reads as TGTGCCAGCAGCCAAATAGGGGGTCACGAGCAGTACTTC. Its translation: CASSQIGGHEQYF.

The chain joins TRBV2 to TRBJ1-6; 10 nucleotides align to TRBD1. This CDR3 has 14 residues. After removal of 6 bases from V and 12 bases from J, the junction contained 8 bases not matched to a gene. Per germline, CDR1 SNHLY and CDR2 FYNNEI. CDR3 sequence (DNA): TGTGCCAGCAGACCTAGGACAGGGGGGAAACCCCTCCACTTT. Translation gives CASRPRTGGKPLHF.

The V and J genes are TRBV30 and TRBJ2-7; 10 bases fit TRBD1. V lost 3 bases to trimming and J lost 2 bases; unmatched junction nucleotides: 7. Germline CDR1 is GTSNPN and CDR2 is SVGIG (reference sequence). CDR3 length equals 15 residues. The CDR3 here is CAWSDKGQGTYEQYF. The CDR3 coding sequence is TGTGCCTGGAGCGACAAGGGACAGGGGACCTACGAGCAGTACTTC.

The gene calls are TRBV29-1 and TRBJ2-5; 9 bases are shared with TRBD1. The germline V gene has CDR1 SQVTM and CDR2 ANQGSEA. CDR3 length: 14 amino acids. The ends lost 2 bases at V and 3 bases at J; junction bases unmatched: 4. The CDR3 protein is CSVESGQGKETQYF. CDR3 sequence (DNA): TGCAGCGTTGAAAGTGGACAGGGGAAAGAGACCCAGTACTTC. The variable domain in full, completed from reference TRBV29-1 and TRBJ2-5, reads SAVISQKPSRDICQRGTSLTIQCQVDSQVTMMFWYRQQPGQSLTLIATANQGSEATYESGFVIDKFPISRPNLTFSTLTVSNMSPEDSSIYLCSVESGQGKETQYFGPGTRLLVL.

V gene TRBV5-5 combines with J gene TRBJ1-2, with 9 bases identical to TRBD1. The germline CDR1 and CDR2 sequences are SGHKS and YYEKEE (reference sequence). V dropped 3 bases and J dropped 4; count of bases not matched to a gene: 4. This CDR3 has 14 amino acids. DNA for the CDR3: TGTGCCAGCAGCTCTACAGGGGGCAGCTATGGCTACACCTTC. This gives the protein CASSSTGGSYGYTF.

The rearrangement links TRBV5-6 to TRBJ2-7; D might be TRBD1 (5 bases). Germline CDR1 is SGHDT and CDR2 is YYEEEE. Trimming shortened V by 1 base and J by 4 bases, and 9 bases separated the two germline ends. The CDR3 is made up of 13 amino acids. CDR3 nucleotide sequence: TGTGCCAGCAGCTTGAGCGACAGATACGAGCAGTACTTC. It encodes CASSLSDRYEQYF.

This clone has at least ten counts. The V gene is TRBV6-6, the J gene TRBJ1-2, with TRBD1 as a possible D gene (5 bases). V was shortened by 0 bases and J by 2 bases, with 7 bases between the two germline ends. Germline V gives CDR1 MNHNY, CDR2 SVGAGI (reference sequence). CDR3 length: 14 residues. The CDR3 protein is CASSYSGPNYGYTF. The CDR3 DNA follows: TGTGCCAGCAGTTACTCGGGGCCCAACTATGGCTACACCTTC.

The chain uses TRBV4-1 and TRBJ1-2; no reliable D call. The germline V and J ends were trimmed by 0 bases and 7 bases, with 18 bases remaining between them. Germline CDR1 MGHRA, CDR2 YSYEKL. This CDR3 contains 16 residues. The chain's CDR3 is CASSQDGGSNSRGYTF. DNA for the CDR3: TGCGCCAGCAGCCAAGATGGAGGGTCAAACAGTCGTGGCTACACCTTC.

The V and J genes are TRBV5-6 and TRBJ2-2; TRBD1 is a possible D gene (6 bases). The CDR3 sequence is 14 residues long. Germline V CDR1 and CDR2: SGHDT, YYEEEE. Trimming took off 6 bases at V and 7 bases at J, with 16 bases between the two ends. The CDR3 DNA reads as TGTGCCAGCAACTCACCCAGGGGCGACGGGGAGCTGTTTTTT. Translating it yields CASNSPRGDGELFF.

The chain links TRBV28 to TRBJ1-1; no reliable D call. CDR1 is MDHEN, CDR2 SYDVKM, per germline. CDR3 length equals 13 residues. Trimming cost V 7 bases and J 4 bases, with 13 bases left between them. CDR3 in DNA: TGTGCCAGCATCGGCCCCGGCGGCACTGAAGCTTTCTTT. Its protein is CASIGPGGTEAFF.

The CDR3 reads CASSMDRARPQHF. The CDR3 DNA sequence: TGTGCCAGCAGCATGGACAGGGCTAGGCCCCAGCATTTT. The chain combines TRBV2 with TRBJ1-5; 8 bases agree with TRBD1. The trim removed 6 bases at V and 9 bases at J, leaving 7 bases unmatched. Germline V gives CDR1 SNHLY, CDR2 FYNNEI. CDR3 length: 13 amino acids.

The CDR3 is CASSLAAPPVQYF. The CDR3 DNA follows: TGCGCCAGCAGCTTGGCCGCCCCACCAGTGCAGTACTTC. The chain joins TRBV5-1 to TRBJ2-7; unclear D gene. In germline, CDR1 is SGHRS, CDR2 YFSETQ. Trimming removed 0 bases at V and 9 bases at J, with 13 bases between. The CDR3 has 13 amino acids.

This rearrangement joins TRBV5-4 to TRBJ1-1, with 9 positions matching TRBD1. The ends lost 3 bases at V and 1 base at J; junction bases unmatched: 4. The CDR3 sequence is 15 residues long. CDR1 SGHNT and CDR2 YYREEE come from the germline V gene (reference sequence). The CDR3 loop is CASSWNRGQNTEAFF. The CDR3 DNA follows: TGTGCCAGCAGCTGGAACAGGGGGCAGAACACTGAAGCTTTCTTT.

The CDR3 region is CASSSSRTDTQYF. In DNA, the CDR3 is TGTGCCAGCAGCTCGAGCCGCACAGATACGCAGTATTTT. The V call is TRBV7-6, the J call TRBJ2-3; D remains unclear. Germline V lookup: CDR1 SGHVS, CDR2 FNYEAQ. This CDR3 has 13 residues. Trimming removed 4 bases at V and 1 base at J, with 6 bases between. Looking up the rest from reference TRBV7-6 and TRBJ2-3 gives the full variable domain: GAGVSQSPRYKVTKRGQDVALRCDPISGHVSLYWYRQALGQGPEFLTYFNYEAQQDKSGLPNDRFSAERPEGSISTLTIQRTEQRDSAMYRCASSSSRTDTQYFGPGTRLTVL.

The chain employs TRBV7-2 and TRBJ1-3; D may be TRBD1 (5 bases). The V gene lost 5 bases and the J gene lost 0 bases, with 14 bases spanning the gap. The CDR3 is 16 residues long. CDR1 is SGHTA and CDR2 is FQGNSA in the germline V gene. CDR3 coding DNA: TGTGCCAGCAGCCCAAAAGGGGCTCACTCTGGAAACACCATATATTTT. Encoded protein: CASSPKGAHSGNTIYF.

V usage is TRBV11-3 and J usage is TRBJ2-1; no clear D gene. The ends were cut back, 5 bases at V and 7 bases at J, with 9 bases in the middle. Germline CDR1 is SGHNT and CDR2 is YENEEA. The CDR3 is 12 amino acids. The CDR3 nucleotides are TGTGCCAGCAGCGAAAACCGGAATGAGCAGTTCTTC. It encodes CASSENRNEQFF.

In regard to this clone: Other DNA sequences of this sample code for an identical CDR3. The CDR3 nucleotides read TGTGCCAGCAGCTACCTAGCGGGAGATACGCAGTATTTT. Protein sequence: CASSYLAGDTQYF. The rearrangement links TRBV6-5 to TRBJ2-3; 8 bases align to TRBD2. This CDR3 region has 13 residues. V trimming: 6 bases; J trimming: 5 bases; junction bases outside the gene matches: 4. Germline V gives CDR1 MNHEY, CDR2 SVGAGI.

The gene calls are TRBV7-2 and TRBJ2-1; D is ambiguous. V lost 1 base and J lost 8, with 6 bases in between. The germline gives CDR1 SGHTA, CDR2 FQGNSA. The CDR3 totals 12 residues. The CDR3 coding sequence is TGTGCCAGCAGCTTAGTTGCGGATGAGCAGTTCTTC. Protein sequence: CASSLVADEQFF.

This clone has a single count. This chain uses TRBV5-5 with TRBJ2-2; 9 bases map to TRBD1. V gave up 4 bases and J gave up 5 bases; unmatched junction bases: 9. The CDR3 covers 16 residues. From germline, CDR1 is SGHKS and CDR2 YYEKEE (reference sequence). The CDR3 sequence: CASSIPGQGITGELFF. CDR3 in DNA: TGTGCCAGCAGCATACCGGGACAGGGTATAACCGGGGAGCTGTTTTTT.

This chain uses TRBV28 with TRBJ2-7; a possible D gene is TRBD2 (5 bases). This CDR3 is built from 12 residues. Deletions cut 8 bases from V and 7 bases from J, with 15 bases between. Germline V gene sequence: CDR1 MDHEN, CDR2 SYDVKM. CDR3 amino acids: CASDSPGKEQYF. CDR3 sequence (DNA): TGTGCCAGCGATTCCCCGGGGAAGGAGCAGTACTTC.

The chain links TRBV6-1 to TRBJ1-2, with TRBD1 matching 10 bases. With V trimmed by 1 base and J by 6 bases, 2 bases remained unmatched. The CDR3 consists of 14 residues. Germline CDR1 reads MNHNS; CDR2 reads SASEGT. The CDR3 DNA is TGTGCCAGCAGTGAAGAGGGGACAGGGGATGGCTACACCTTC. It translates to CASSEEGTGDGYTF.

The genes are TRBV7-8 and TRBJ2-1, with 7 nucleotides matching TRBD2. CDR1 and CDR2 (germline): SGHVS, FQNEAQ. Unmatched junction bases numbered 11, after V lost 3 bases and J lost 9 bases. The CDR3 spans 15 residues. Here the CDR3 reads CASSFPLAGAFEQFF. The CDR3 nucleotides read TGTGCCAGCAGCTTCCCCTTGGCGGGAGCTTTTGAGCAGTTCTTC.

The chain couples TRBV6-5 to TRBJ1-2, with D unclear. The CDR3 totals 16 residues. Germline lookup yields CDR1 MNHEY and CDR2 SVGAGI. The V end was cut by 2 bases, the J end by 13 bases, with 26 bases between. The DNA of the CDR3 is TGTGCCAGCAGTTACACTTTTCTTAAAATACTTGACACGGCCACCTTC. It codes for CASSYTFLKILDTATF.

The rearrangement links TRBV13 to TRBJ2-1; D not certain. With 2 bases removed from V and 5 bases from J, the gap between germline ends came to 10 bases. This CDR3 comprises 14 residues. Germline V gene data show CDR1 as PRHDT and CDR2 as FYEKMQ (reference sequence). The CDR3 bases are TGTGCCAGCAGCTTAAGAGCGCTCGACAATGAGCAGTTCTTC. This gives the protein CASSLRALDNEQFF. Complete variable domain (other parts from reference TRBV13 and TRBJ2-1): AAGVIQSPRHLIKEKRETATLKCYPIPRHDTVYWYQQGPGQDPQFLISFYEKMQSDKGSIPDRFSAQQFSDYHSELNMSSLELGDSALYFCASSLRALDNEQFFGPGTRLTVL.